This TCR beta chain is from a study of cytomegalovirus exposure and HLA in healthy donors. Clones were sequenced by immunoSEQ multiplex PCR, and TCRdb holds only the in-frame ones, with some missing. The data hold 330,000 or so clones, with approximately 90% observed a single time. J gave up 0 bases and V 3 bases, and 4 bases lay outside the gene matches. The CDR3 is 15 amino acids. CDR1 SGHNT and CDR2 YYREEE come from the germline V gene (reference sequence). This chain connects TRBV5-4 to TRBJ1-2; 8 bases align to TRBD1. Sequencing input: PBMCs. The receptor's source is a woman between 18 and 29 years old in good health and CMV-seronegative. The CDR3 sequence: CASSSPGQANYGYTF. Here the CDR3 DNA reads TGTGCCAGCAGCTCTCCGGGACAGGCTAACTATGGCTACACCTTC. Drawing the rest from reference TRBV5-4 and TRBJ1-2, the complete variable domain is ETGVTQSPTHLIKTRGQQVTLRCSSQSGHNTVSWYQQALGQGPQFIFQYYREEENGRGNFPPRFSGLQFPNYSSELNVNALELDDSALYLCASSSPGQANYGYTFGSGTRLTVV.